The rows below give T cell receptor beta chains drawn from one sample of a study of OX40 agonist ivuxolimab in advanced cancers. Clones were sequenced by immunoSEQ multiplex PCR, and TCRdb holds only the in-frame ones, with some missing. The sample consists of tens of thousands of clones, approximately 78% of them appearing once. The material was CD4+ or CD8+ T cells sorted from blood, obtained in a trial of the OX40 agonist ivuxolimab. These TCRs come from an adult with an advanced solid tumor such as melanoma, head and neck, liver or kidney cancer. CDR3s include the opening cysteine and the closing phenylalanine or tryptophan. A D gene is named only where the DNA matches it firmly. Size is stated for part of the rows, as once, few or many counts, or as a class when the clone is expanded.

v_call	clone_size	j_call	d_call	cdr3_nt	cdr3_aa
TRBV2	.	TRBJ1-5	.	TGTGCCACCCGGAAGGAGGGCAATCAGCCCCAGCATTTT	CATRKEGNQPQHF
TRBV29-1	.	TRBJ2-6	.	TGCAGCGTTGCGGGACTTCCCTCTGGGGCCAACGTCCTGACTTTC	CSVAGLPSGANVLTF
TRBV7-2	.	TRBJ1-1	.	TGTGCCAGCAGCTTCAGGGGTTGGGGGAACACTGAAGCTTTCTTT	CASSFRGWGNTEAFF
TRBV5-1	.	TRBJ1-6	TRBD1	TGCGCCAGCAGCGGTGGACAGGGGGCTGGAATTTCACCCCTCCACTTT	CASSGGQGAGISPLHF
TRBV9	once	TRBJ1-6	.	TGTGCCAGCAGCGCCACGGGAAGTAATTCACCCCTCCACTTT	CASSATGSNSPLHF
TRBV4-3	.	TRBJ1-1	TRBD1	TGCGCCAGCAGCCATGTTGACAGGGGAGGGACTGAAGCTTTCTTT	CASSHVDRGGTEAFF
TRBV2	.	TRBJ2-3	.	TGTGCCAGCAGTGTAGAGGGCACAGATACGCAGTATTTT	CASSVEGTDTQYF
TRBV27	few	TRBJ1-2	TRBD1	TGTGCCAGCAGGCCAGGGACAGACTATGGCTACACCTTC	CASRPGTDYGYTF
TRBV18	.	TRBJ2-1	.	TGTGCCAGCTCACCCGGGTCCTACAATGAGCAGTTCTTC	CASSPGSYNEQFF
TRBV11-3	.	TRBJ2-1	.	TGTGCCAGCAGCTTAACTGGGGCCTACAATGAGCAGTTCTTC	CASSLTGAYNEQFF
TRBV5-1	.	TRBJ2-3	.	TGCGCCAGCAACAGGGCCCCGGCAGATACGCAGTATTTT	CASNRAPADTQYF
TRBV2	.	TRBJ2-5	.	TGTGCCAGCAGTGATGTTGCTTACACGGAGACCCAGTACTTC	CASSDVAYTETQYF
TRBV30	.	TRBJ1-6	TRBD1	TGTGCCTGGAGTTTGGGACAGGGAAATTCACCCCTCCACTTT	CAWSLGQGNSPLHF
TRBV7-9	.	TRBJ1-5	TRBD1	TGTGCCAGCGGAAATGCCGGGACAGGGAATCAGCCCCAGCATTTT	CASGNAGTGNQPQHF